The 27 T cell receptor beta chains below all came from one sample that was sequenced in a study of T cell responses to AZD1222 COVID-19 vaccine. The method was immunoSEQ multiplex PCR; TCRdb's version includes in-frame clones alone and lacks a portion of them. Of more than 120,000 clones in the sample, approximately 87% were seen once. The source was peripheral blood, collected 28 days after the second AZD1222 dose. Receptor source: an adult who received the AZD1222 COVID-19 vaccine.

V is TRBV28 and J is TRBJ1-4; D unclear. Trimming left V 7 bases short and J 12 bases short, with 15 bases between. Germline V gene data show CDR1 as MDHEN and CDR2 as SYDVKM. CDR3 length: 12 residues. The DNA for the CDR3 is TGTGCCAGCACCGCCACCTGGGGTGAACTGTTTTTT. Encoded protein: CASTATWGELFF.

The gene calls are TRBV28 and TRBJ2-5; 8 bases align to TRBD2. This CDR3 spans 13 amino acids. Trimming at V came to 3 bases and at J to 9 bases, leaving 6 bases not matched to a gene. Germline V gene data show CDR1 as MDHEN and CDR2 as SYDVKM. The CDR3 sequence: CASSFPNGGAQYF. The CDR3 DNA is TGTGCCAGCAGTTTCCCCAACGGGGGGGCCCAGTACTTC.

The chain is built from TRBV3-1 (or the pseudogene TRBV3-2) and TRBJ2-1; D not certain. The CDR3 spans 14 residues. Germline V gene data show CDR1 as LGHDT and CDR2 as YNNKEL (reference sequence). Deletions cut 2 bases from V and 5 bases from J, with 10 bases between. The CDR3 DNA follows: TGTGCCAGCAGCCAATCGTTAATTCACAATGAGCAGTTCTTC. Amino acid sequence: CASSQSLIHNEQFF.

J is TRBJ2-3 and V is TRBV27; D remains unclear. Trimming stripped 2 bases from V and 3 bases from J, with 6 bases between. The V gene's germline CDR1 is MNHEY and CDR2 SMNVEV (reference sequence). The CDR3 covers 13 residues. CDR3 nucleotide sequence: TGTGCCAGCAGTTTACCCTCAACAGATACGCAGTATTTT. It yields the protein CASSLPSTDTQYF.

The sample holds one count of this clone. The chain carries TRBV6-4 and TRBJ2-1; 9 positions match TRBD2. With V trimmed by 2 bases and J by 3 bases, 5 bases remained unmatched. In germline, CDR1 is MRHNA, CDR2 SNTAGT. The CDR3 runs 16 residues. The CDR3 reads CASSDTRTSDYNEQFF. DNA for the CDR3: TGTGCCAGCAGTGACACCCGGACTAGCGACTACAATGAGCAGTTCTTC.

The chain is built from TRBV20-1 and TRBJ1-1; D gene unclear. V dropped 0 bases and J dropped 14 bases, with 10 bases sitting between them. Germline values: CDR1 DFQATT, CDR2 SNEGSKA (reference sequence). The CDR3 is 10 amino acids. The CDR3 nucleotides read TGCAGTGCTAGAGACACCCGCGCCTTCTTT. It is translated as CSARDTRAFF.

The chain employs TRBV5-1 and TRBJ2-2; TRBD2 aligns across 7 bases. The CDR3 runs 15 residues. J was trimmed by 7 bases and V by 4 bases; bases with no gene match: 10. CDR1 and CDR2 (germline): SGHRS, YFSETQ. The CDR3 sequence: CASSLHSRGDGELFF. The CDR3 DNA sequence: TGCGCCAGCAGCCTCCACTCACGGGGGGACGGGGAGCTGTTTTTT.

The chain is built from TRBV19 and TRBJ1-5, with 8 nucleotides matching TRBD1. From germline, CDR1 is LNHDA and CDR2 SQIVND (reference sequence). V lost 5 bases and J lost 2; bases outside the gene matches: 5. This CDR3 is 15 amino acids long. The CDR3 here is CASSVGTGGNQPQHF. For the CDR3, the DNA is TGTGCCAGTAGTGTTGGGACAGGAGGCAATCAGCCCCAGCATTTT.

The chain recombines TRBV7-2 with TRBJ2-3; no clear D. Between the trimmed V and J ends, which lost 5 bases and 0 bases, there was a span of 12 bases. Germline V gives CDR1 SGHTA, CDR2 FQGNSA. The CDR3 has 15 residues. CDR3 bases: TGTGCCAGCAGCCCCCGGGCCTCTAGCACAGATACGCAGTATTTT. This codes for CASSPRASSTDTQYF.

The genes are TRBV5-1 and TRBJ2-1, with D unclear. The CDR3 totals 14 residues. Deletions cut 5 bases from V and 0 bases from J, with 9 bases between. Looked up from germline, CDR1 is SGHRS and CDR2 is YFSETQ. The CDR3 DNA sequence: TGCGCCAGCAGTCTGCCGGCCTCCTACAATGAGCAGTTCTTC. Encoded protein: CASSLPASYNEQFF.

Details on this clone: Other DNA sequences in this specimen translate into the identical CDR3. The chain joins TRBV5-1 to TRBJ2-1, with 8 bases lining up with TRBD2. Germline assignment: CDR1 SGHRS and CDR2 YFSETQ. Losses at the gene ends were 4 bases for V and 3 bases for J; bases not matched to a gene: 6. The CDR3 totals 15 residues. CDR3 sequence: CASSRTSGGYNEQFF. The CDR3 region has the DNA TGCGCCAGCAGCAGAACTAGCGGAGGCTACAATGAGCAGTTCTTC.

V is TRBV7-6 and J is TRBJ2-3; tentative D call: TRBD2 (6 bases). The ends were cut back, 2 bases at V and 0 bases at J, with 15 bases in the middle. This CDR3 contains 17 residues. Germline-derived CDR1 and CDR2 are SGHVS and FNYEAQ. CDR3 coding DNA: TGTGCCAGCAGCTTACGCTTGAGGGCGGGAAGCACAGATACGCAGTATTTT. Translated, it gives CASSLRLRAGSTDTQYF.

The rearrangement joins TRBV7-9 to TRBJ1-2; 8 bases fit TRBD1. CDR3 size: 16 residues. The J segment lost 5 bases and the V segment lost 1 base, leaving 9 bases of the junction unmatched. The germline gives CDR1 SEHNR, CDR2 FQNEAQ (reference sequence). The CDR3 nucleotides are TGTGCCAGCAGCTTAGGAGGGACAGGAGCTACTTATGGCTACACCTTC. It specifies CASSLGGTGATYGYTF.

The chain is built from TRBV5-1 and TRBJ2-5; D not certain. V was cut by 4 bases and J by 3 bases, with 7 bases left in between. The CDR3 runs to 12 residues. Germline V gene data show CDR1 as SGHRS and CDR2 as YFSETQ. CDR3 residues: CASSIPKETQYF. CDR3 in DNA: TGCGCCAGCAGCATCCCCAAAGAGACCCAGTACTTC.

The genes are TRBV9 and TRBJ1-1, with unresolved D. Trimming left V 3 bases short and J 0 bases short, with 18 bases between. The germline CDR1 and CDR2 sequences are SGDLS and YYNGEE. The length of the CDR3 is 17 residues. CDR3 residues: CASSDRRAAGVNTEAFF. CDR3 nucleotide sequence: TGTGCCAGCAGCGACCGAAGGGCGGCCGGGGTGAACACTGAAGCTTTCTTT. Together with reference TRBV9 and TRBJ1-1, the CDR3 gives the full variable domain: DSGVTQTPKHLITATGQRVTLRCSPRSGDLSVYWYQQSLDQGLQFLIQYYNGEERAKGNILERFSAQQFPDLHSELNLSSLELGDSALYFCASSDRRAAGVNTEAFFGQGTRLTVV.

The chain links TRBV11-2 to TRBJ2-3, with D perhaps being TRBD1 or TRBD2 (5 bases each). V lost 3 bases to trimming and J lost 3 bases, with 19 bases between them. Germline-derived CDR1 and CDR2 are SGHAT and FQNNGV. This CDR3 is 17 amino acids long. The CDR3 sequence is CASSFRGETVLTDTQYF. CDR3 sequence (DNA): TGTGCCAGCAGCTTTCGAGGGGAGACGGTATTAACAGATACGCAGTATTTT.

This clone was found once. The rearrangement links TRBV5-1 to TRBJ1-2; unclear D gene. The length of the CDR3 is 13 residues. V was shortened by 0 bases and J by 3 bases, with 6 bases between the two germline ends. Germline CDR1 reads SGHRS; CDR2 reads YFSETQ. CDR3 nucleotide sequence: TGCGCCAGCAGCTTGGGGTTAGACTATGGCTACACCTTC. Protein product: CASSLGLDYGYTF.

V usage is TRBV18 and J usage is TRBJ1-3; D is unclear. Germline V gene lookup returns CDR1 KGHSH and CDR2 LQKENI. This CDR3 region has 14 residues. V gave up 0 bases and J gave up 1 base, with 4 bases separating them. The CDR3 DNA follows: TGTGCCAGCTCACCACCAGGGTCTGGAAACACCATATATTTT. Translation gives CASSPPGSGNTIYF.

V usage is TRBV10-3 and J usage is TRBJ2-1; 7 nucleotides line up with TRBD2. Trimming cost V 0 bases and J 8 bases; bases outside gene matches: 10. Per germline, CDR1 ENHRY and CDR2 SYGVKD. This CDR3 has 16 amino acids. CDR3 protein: CAISESGRDHFDEQFF. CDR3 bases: TGTGCCATCAGTGAGTCGGGGAGGGATCATTTTGATGAGCAGTTCTTC.

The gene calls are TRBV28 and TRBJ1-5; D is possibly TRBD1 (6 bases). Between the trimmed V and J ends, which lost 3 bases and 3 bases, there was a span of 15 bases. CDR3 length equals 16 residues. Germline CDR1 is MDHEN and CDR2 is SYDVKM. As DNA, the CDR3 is TGTGCCAGCAGTTTGCCTACAGGGTTCCTCAATCAGCCCCAGCATTTT. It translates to CASSLPTGFLNQPQHF.

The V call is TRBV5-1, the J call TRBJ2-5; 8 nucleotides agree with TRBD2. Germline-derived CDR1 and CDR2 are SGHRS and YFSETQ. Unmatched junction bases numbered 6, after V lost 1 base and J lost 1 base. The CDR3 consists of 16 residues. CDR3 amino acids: CASSLTSGGSQETQYF. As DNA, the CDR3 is TGCGCCAGCAGCTTGACCAGCGGGGGATCCCAAGAGACCCAGTACTTC.

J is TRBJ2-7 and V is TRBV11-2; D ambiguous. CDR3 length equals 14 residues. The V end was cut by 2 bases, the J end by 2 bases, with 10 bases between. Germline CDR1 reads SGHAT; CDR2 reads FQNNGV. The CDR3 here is CASSLRRLTYEQYF. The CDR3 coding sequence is TGTGCCAGCAGCTTACGCAGGCTGACCTACGAGCAGTACTTC. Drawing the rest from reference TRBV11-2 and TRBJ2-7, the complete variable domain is EAGVAQSPRYKIIEKRQSVAFWCNPISGHATLYWYQQILGQGPKLLIQFQNNGVVDDSQLPKDRFSAERLKGVDSTLKIQPAKLEDSAVYLCASSLRRLTYEQYFGPGTRLTVT.

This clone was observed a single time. This CDR3 is CASSMAAVTDNQPQHF. The CDR3 nucleotides are TGTGCCAGTAGTATGGCAGCGGTAACGGACAATCAGCCCCAGCATTTT. V gene TRBV19 combines with J gene TRBJ1-5, with D unresolved. Trimming pared 3 bases from V and 3 bases from J, leaving 15 bases between. The CDR3 runs 16 residues. Germline loops: CDR1 LNHDA, CDR2 SQIVND (reference sequence).

For the CDR3, the DNA is TGTGCCAGTAGTACGCAGGACAGGGGCTCGCTTGGAAACACCATATATTTT. This gives the protein CASSTQDRGSLGNTIYF. The chain has TRBV19 and TRBJ1-3, with 9 bases matching TRBD1. This CDR3 has 17 residues. Germline CDR1 reads LNHDA; CDR2 reads SQIVND (reference sequence). The J segment lost 3 bases and the V segment lost 4 bases, leaving 10 bases of the junction unmatched.

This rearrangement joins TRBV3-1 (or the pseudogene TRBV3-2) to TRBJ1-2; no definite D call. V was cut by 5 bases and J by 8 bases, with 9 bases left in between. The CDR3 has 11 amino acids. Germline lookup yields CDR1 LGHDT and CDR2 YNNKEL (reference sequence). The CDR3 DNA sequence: TGTGCCAGCAGCACCCGACTGGGCTACACCTTC. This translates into CASSTRLGYTF.

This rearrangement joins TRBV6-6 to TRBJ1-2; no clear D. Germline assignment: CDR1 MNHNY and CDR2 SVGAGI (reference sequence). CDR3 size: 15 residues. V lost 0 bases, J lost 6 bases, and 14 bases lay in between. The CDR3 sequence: CASSYSKGNGDGYTF. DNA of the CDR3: TGTGCCAGCAGTTACTCTAAGGGTAATGGCGATGGCTACACCTTC.

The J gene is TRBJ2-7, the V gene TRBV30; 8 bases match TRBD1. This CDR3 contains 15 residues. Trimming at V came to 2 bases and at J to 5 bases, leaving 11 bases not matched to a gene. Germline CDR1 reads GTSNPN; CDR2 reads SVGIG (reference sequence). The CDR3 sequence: CAWSPGDAGGNEQYF. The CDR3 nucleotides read TGTGCCTGGAGTCCGGGTGACGCAGGGGGCAACGAGCAGTACTTC. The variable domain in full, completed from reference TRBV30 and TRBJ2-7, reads SQTIHQWPATLVQPVGSPLSLECTVEGTSNPNLYWYRQAAGRGLQLLFYSVGIGQISSEVPQNLSASRPQDRQFILSSKKLLLSDSGFYLCAWSPGDAGGNEQYFGPGTRLTVT.